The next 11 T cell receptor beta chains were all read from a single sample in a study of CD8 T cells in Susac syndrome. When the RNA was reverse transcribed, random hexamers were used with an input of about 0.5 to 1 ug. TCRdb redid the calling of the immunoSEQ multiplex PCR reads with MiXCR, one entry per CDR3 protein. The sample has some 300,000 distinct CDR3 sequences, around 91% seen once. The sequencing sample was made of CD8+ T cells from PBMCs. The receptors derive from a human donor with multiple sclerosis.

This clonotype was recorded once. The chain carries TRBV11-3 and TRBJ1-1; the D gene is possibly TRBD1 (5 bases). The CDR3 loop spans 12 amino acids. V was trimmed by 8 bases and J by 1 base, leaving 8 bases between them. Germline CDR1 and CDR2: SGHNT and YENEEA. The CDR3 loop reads CASQGENTEAFF. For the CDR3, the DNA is TGTGCCAGCCAGGGAGAGAACACTGAAGCTTTCTTT.

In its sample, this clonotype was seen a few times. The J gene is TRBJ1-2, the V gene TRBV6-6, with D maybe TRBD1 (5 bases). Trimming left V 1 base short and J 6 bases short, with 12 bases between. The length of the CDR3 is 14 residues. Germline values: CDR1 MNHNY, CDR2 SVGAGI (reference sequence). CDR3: CASSYFGGSDGYTF. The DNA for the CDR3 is TGTGCCAGCAGTTACTTTGGGGGTTCGGATGGCTACACCTTC.

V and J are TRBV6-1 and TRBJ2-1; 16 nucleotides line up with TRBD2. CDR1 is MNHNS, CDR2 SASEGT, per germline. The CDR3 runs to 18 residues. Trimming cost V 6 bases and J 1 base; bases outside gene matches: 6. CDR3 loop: CASRAGTSGGESYNEQFF. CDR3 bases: TGTGCCAGCAGAGCCGGGACTAGCGGGGGGGAGTCCTACAATGAGCAGTTCTTC.

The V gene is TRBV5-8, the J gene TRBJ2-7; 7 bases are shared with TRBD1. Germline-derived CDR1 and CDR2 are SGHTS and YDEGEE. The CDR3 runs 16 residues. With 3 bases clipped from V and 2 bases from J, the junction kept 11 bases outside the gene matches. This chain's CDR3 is CASSSGQAYPAYEQYF. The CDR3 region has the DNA TGTGCCAGCAGCTCCGGACAGGCCTACCCTGCCTACGAGCAGTACTTC.

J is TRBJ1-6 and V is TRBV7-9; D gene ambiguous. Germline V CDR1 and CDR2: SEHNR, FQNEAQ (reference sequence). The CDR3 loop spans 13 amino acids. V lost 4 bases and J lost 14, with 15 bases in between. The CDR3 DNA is TGTGCCAGCAGCTCCCCGTCTTCGGGAACCCTCCACTTT. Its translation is CASSSPSSGTLHF.

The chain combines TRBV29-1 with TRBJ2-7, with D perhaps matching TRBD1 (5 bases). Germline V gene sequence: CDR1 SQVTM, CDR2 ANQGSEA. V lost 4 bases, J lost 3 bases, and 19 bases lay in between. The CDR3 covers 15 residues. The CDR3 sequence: CSVVGVIDSNYEQYF. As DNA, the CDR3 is TGCAGCGTTGTAGGTGTGATAGACAGCAACTACGAGCAGTACTTC.

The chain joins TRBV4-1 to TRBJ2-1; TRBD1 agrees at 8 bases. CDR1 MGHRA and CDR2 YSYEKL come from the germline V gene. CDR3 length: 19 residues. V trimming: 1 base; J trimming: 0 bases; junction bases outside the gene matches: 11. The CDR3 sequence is CASSQAGDRRLSSYNEQFF. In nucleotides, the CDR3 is TGCGCCAGCAGCCAAGCGGGGGACAGGCGTCTGAGCTCCTACAATGAGCAGTTCTTC.

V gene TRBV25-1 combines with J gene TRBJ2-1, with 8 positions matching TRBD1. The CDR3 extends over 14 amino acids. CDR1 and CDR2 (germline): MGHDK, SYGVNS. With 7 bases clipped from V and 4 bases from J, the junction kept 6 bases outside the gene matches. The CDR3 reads CASTSGGGYNEQFF. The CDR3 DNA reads TGTGCCAGCACGTCAGGGGGCGGATACAATGAGCAGTTCTTC.

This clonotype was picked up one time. The CDR3 is CASNPLGEQTSYNEQFF. CDR3 DNA: TGTGCCAGCAACCCGCTTGGAGAACAAACCTCCTACAATGAGCAGTTCTTC. V usage is TRBV5-6 and J usage is TRBJ2-1; D not resolved. This CDR3 is built from 17 residues. Trimming left V 6 bases short and J 0 bases short, with 19 bases between. The V gene's germline CDR1 is SGHDT and CDR2 YYEEEE.

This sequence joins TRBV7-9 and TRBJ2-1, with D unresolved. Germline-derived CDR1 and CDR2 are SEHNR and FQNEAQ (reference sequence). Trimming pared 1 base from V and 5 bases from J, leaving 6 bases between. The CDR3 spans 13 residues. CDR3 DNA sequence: TGTGCCAGCAGCTTAGTTGCGGACAATGAGCAGTTCTTC. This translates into CASSLVADNEQFF.

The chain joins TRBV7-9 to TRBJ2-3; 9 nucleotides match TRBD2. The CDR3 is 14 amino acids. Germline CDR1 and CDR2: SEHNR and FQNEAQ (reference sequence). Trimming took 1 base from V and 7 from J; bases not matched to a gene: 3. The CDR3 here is CASSLVAGVHTQYF. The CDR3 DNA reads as TGTGCCAGCAGCTTAGTAGCGGGAGTGCATACGCAGTATTTT.